This TCR beta chain was recorded in a study of blood T cell repertoires in COVID-19. In germline, CDR1 is SGHVS, CDR2 FQNEAQ. V lost 0 bases and J 13 bases, leaving 16 bases between the germline ends. CDR3 length: 15 residues. In the authors' workflow: Researchers report that nucleated cell counts were estimated from reference gene primer amplification. Profiled with immunoSEQ multiplex PCR; TCRdb holds only in-frame clones, not every one. The V and J calls and clone size are taken from that table; D and trimming were inferred from the DNA. The sample includes a few hundred thousand clones, over 80% of them seen just once.

This chain links TRBV7-8 with TRBJ1-6, with D uncertain. The sequencing input was PBMCs or T cells enriched from blood (not recorded which). This TCR derives from a woman younger than 35 who had recovered from COVID-19. CDR3 nucleotide sequence: TGTGCCAGCAGCTTAGCGTTAACTGATCTTATCCCCCTCCACTTT. This encodes CASSLALTDLIPLHF.